These T cell receptor beta chains were read from a single sample in a study of shared clonotypes between healthy human individuals. Repertoires were generated with immunoSEQ multiplex PCR, while TCRdb's copy carries only in-frame clones and drops some. The sample has over a million clones; about 96% are singletons. Sequenced material: naive CD4+ T cells sorted from blood. The receptors shown here come from a man under 40 in good health. The CDR3 runs from the conserved cysteine through the conserved F or W. Fields, in order: V gene, D gene, J gene, clone size, CDR3 protein, CDR3 DNA. A D gene is named only where the DNA matches it firmly. Not all rows give a size; the values are once, few, many and, for expanded clones, a class.

V: TRBV19; D: TRBD1; J: TRBJ1-5; size: .; CDR3: CASVHRGGFSSQPQHF; DNA: TGTGCCAGCGTACACAGGGGGGGATTTTCAAGTCAGCCCCAGCATTTT
V: TRBV5-1; D: TRBD1; J: TRBJ2-1; size: .; CDR3: CASSPAPPGQGFNEQFF; DNA: TGCGCCAGCAGCCCGGCCCCTCCGGGACAGGGTTTCAATGAGCAGTTCTTC
V: TRBV7-6; D: TRBD2; J: TRBJ2-7; size: .; CDR3: CASSLAGVTSGRRSEQYF; DNA: TGTGCCAGCAGCTTAGCAGGGGTTACTAGCGGGAGAAGAAGTGAGCAGTACTTC
V: TRBV6-5; D: TRBD2; J: TRBJ2-1; size: .; CDR3: CASSLTSGTYNEQFF; DNA: TGTGCCAGCAGTCTGACTAGCGGAACCTACAATGAGCAGTTCTTC
V: TRBV5-1; D: TRBD2; J: TRBJ2-5; size: .; CDR3: CASASLAGGGETQYF; DNA: TGCGCCAGCGCATCTCTAGCGGGAGGGGGAGAGACCCAGTACTTC
V: TRBV10-3; D: .; J: TRBJ2-3; size: .; CDR3: CAIRGLAGTDTQYF; DNA: TGTGCCATCAGGGGTCTGGCGGGAACAGATACGCAGTATTTT
V: TRBV27; D: .; J: TRBJ1-1; size: .; CDR3: CASSYFLGQKFEAFF; DNA: TGTGCCAGCAGCTACTTTCTGGGCCAGAAGTTTGAAGCTTTCTTT
V: TRBV30; D: .; J: TRBJ1-1; size: few; CDR3: CAWRRAATAEAFF; DNA: TGTGCCTGGAGGAGAGCCGCCACCGCTGAAGCTTTCTTT
V: TRBV11-2; D: .; J: TRBJ2-7; size: .; CDR3: CASSLDLRGLQYF; DNA: TGTGCCAGCAGCTTAGATCTTAGGGGTCTTCAGTACTTC
V: TRBV7-9; D: TRBD2; J: TRBJ2-7; size: .; CDR3: CASSPLAGGSYEQYF; DNA: TGTGCCAGCAGCCCTCTAGCGGGAGGTTCCTACGAGCAGTACTTC
V: TRBV9; D: TRBD2; J: TRBJ2-3; size: .; CDR3: CASSVVGLANTDTQYF; DNA: TGTGCCAGCAGCGTAGTGGGACTAGCCAACACAGATACGCAGTATTTT
V: TRBV7-6; D: TRBD2; J: TRBJ2-5; size: .; CDR3: CASSSGLAGVQETQYF; DNA: TGTGCCAGCAGCTCGGGACTAGCGGGGGTACAAGAGACCCAGTACTTC
V: TRBV28; D: .; J: TRBJ1-5; size: .; CDR3: CASRPGGNQPQHF; DNA: TGTGCCAGCAGGCCAGGGGGCAATCAGCCCCAGCATTTT
V: TRBV15; D: TRBD1; J: TRBJ2-7; size: .; CDR3: CATSRGQGPYEQYF; DNA: TGTGCCACCAGCAGAGGACAGGGCCCCTACGAGCAGTACTTC
V: TRBV7-2; D: .; J: TRBJ2-1; size: .; CDR3: CASSLLTGKSDNEQFF; DNA: TGTGCCAGCAGCTTATTAACGGGGAAGTCTGACAATGAGCAGTTCTTC
V: TRBV29-1; D: TRBD2; J: TRBJ2-3; size: .; CDR3: CSVGGTSRRDTQYF; DNA: TGCAGCGTTGGTGGGACTAGCCGGAGGGATACGCAGTATTTT
V: TRBV5-4; D: .; J: TRBJ2-7; size: .; CDR3: CASSLGGKVPYEQYF; DNA: TGTGCCAGCAGCTTAGGAGGGAAGGTACCCTACGAGCAGTACTTC
V: TRBV6-6; D: TRBD2; J: TRBJ2-1; size: .; CDR3: CASHRTSGSNEQFF; DNA: TGTGCCAGCCATAGGACTAGCGGGAGTAATGAGCAGTTCTTC
V: TRBV25-1; D: TRBD2; J: TRBJ2-7; size: .; CDR3: CASSGLAYEQYF; DNA: TGTGCCAGCAGCGGACTAGCCTACGAGCAGTACTTC
V: TRBV19; D: .; J: TRBJ2-7; size: .; CDR3: CASSIGAEQYF; DNA: TGTGCCAGTAGTATAGGGGCCGAGCAGTACTTC
V: TRBV2; D: .; J: TRBJ2-7; size: .; CDR3: CASSEDAIGHEQYF; DNA: TGTGCCAGCAGTGAAGACGCCATAGGCCACGAGCAGTACTTC